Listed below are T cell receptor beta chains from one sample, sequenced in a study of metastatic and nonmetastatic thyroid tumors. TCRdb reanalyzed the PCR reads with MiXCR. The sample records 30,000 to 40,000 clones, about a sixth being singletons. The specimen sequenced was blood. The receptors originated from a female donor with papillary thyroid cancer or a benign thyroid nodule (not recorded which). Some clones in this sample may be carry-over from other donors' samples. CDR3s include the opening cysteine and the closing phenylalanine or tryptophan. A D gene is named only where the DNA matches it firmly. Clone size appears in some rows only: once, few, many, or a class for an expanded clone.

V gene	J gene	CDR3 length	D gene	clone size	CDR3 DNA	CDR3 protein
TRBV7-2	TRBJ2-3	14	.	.	TGTGACAGCAGACCGGGATGGAGCACAGATACGCAGTATTTT	CDSRPGWSTDTQYF
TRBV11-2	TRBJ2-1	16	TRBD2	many	TGTGCCAGCAGCTCCCGACTAGCGGGAATATACAATGAGCAGTTCTTC	CASSSRLAGIYNEQFF
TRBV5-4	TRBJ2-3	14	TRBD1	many	TGTGCCAGCAGCTTGGGACAGGGCGCAGATACGCAGTATTTT	CASSLGQGADTQYF
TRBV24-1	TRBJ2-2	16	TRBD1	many	TGTGCCACCAGTGATCCACGGGGACAGGAACTCGGGGAGCTGTTTTTT	CATSDPRGQELGELFF
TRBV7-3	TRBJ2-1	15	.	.	TGTGCCAGCAGCTCCGAGCCCGGGCCCGACGGTGAGCAGTTCTTC	CASSSEPGPDGEQFF
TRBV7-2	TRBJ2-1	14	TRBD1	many	TGTGCCAGCAACCGGGACAGGCCATACAATGAGCAGTTCTTC	CASNRDRPYNEQFF
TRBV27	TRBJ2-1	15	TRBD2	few	TGTGCCTGTTCGAGGGGGACTAGATCCTACAATGAGCAGTTCTTC	CACSRGTRSYNEQFF
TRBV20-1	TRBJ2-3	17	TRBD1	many	TGCAGTGCTAGAGATTTCGGGACAGGGGTATTTGCAGATACGCAGTATTTT	CSARDFGTGVFADTQYF
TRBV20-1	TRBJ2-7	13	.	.	TGCAGTGCTGGAAGATCTGCGGCCTACGAGCAGTACTTC	CSAGRSAAYEQYF
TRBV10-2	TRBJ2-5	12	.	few	TGCGCCGGCAGTTATGCGGGAGAGACCCAGTACTTC	CAGSYAGETQYF
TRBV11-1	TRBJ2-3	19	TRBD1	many	TGTGCCAGCAGCTTAGCTCGGGACAGGTCCCCAATGAGCACAGATACGCAGTATTTT	CASSLARDRSPMSTDTQYF
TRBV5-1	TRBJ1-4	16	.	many	TGCGCCAGCAGCAACAACCTTGGGGCAACTAATGAAAAACTGTTTTTT	CASSNNLGATNEKLFF
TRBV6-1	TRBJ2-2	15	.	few	TGTGCCAGCACACGCCGCGGGGAGAAGTCCGGGGAGCTGTTTTTT	CASTRRGEKSGELFF
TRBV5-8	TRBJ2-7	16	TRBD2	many	TGTGCCAGCAGCTTGAGGGGCGGGGGGAGCTCCTACGAGCAGTACTTC	CASSLRGGGSSYEQYF
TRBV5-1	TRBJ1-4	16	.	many	TGCGCCAGCAACCTGACAGGCAGATCTGGGGATGAAAAACTGTTTTTT	CASNLTGRSGDEKLFF
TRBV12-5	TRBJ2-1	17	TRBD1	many	TGTGCTAGTGGTTTGAAGGGAGGGACAGGGTTCAACAATGAGCAGTTCTTC	CASGLKGGTGFNNEQFF
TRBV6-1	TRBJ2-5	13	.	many	TGTGCCAGCAGCCGCGTCTTAAAAGAGACCCAGTACTTC	CASSRVLKETQYF
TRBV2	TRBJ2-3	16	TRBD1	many	TGTGCCAGCAGTAGACGTCGGACAGGGGAGGCAGATACGCAGTATTTT	CASSRRRTGEADTQYF
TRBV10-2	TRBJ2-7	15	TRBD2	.	TGCGCCAGCAGCGGAACTAGCGGGAGGGTTTACGAGCAGTACTTC	CASSGTSGRVYEQYF
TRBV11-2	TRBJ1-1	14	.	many	TGTGCCAGCAGCCCCGGGAGGGGGAACACTGAAGCTTTCTTT	CASSPGRGNTEAFF
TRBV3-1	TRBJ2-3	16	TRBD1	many	TGTGCCAGCAGCCTTATACGGACAGGGACCGCAGATACGCAGTATTTT	CASSLIRTGTADTQYF
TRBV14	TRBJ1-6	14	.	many	TGTGCCAGCAGCCAAGATCGAGTATATTCACCCCTCCACTTT	CASSQDRVYSPLHF
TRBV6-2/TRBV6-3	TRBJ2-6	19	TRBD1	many	TGTGCCAGCAGTTACTCGAAGGGGGCTTCCCCCTCTGGGGCCAACGTCCTGACTTTC	CASSYSKGASPSGANVLTF
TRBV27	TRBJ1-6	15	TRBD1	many	TGTGCCAGCAGTATCAAGGACAGGATACTTTCACCCCTCCACTTT	CASSIKDRILSPLHF
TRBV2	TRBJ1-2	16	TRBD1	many	TGTGCCAGCCGTGGCGGAGGCGCAGGGGGGAGCTATGGCTACACCTTC	CASRGGGAGGSYGYTF
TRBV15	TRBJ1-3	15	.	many	TGTGCCACCAGCAGAGCAATCCAGGGTGGAAACACCATATATTTT	CATSRAIQGGNTIYF
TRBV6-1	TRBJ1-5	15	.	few	TGTGCCAGCAGTGAACCAGGGATTAGCAATCAGCCCCAGCATTTT	CASSEPGISNQPQHF
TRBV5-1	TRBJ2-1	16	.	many	TGCGCCAGCAGCTCCCCCGATGGGGGCTCCTACAATGAGCAGTTCTTC	CASSSPDGGSYNEQFF
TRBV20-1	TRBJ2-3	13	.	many	TGCAGTGCTCTCAGGGCGGGCACAGATACGCAGTATTTT	CSALRAGTDTQYF
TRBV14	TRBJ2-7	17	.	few	TGTGCCAGCAGCCAAGTAAATTCCAGGGTCAGTTCCTACGAGCAGTACTTC	CASSQVNSRVSSYEQYF
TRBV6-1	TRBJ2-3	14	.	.	TGTGCCAGCAGGACAAGGATAAGCACAGATACGCAGTATTTT	CASRTRISTDTQYF
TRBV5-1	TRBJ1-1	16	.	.	TGCGCCAGCAGCTTCGGACATGCACGCATCAACACTGAAGCTTTCTTT	CASSFGHARINTEAFF
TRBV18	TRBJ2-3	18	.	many	TGTGCCAGCTCACCACCAAGGCTCCCTAGGACATCCGCAGATACGCAGTATTTT	CASSPPRLPRTSADTQYF
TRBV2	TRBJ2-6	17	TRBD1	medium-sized	TGTGCCAGCCGACAGGGATCAGCTAGCTCTGGGGCCAACGTCCTGACTTTC	CASRQGSASSGANVLTF
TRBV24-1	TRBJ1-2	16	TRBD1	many	TGTGCCACCAGTGATGCCACGACAGGGGGTGGCTATGGCTACACCTTC	CATSDATTGGGYGYTF
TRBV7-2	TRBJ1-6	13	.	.	TGTGCCAGCAGATTAGATGGGGATTCACCACTCCACTTT	CASRLDGDSPLHF
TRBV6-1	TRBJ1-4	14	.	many	TGTGCCAGCAGGCCAACTCCAACTAATGAAAAACTGTTTTTT	CASRPTPTNEKLFF
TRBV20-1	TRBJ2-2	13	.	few	TGCAGTGTCTCGGGAGTTGGGGCCGGGGAGCTGTTTTTT	CSVSGVGAGELFF
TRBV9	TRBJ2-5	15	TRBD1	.	TGTGCCAGCAGAGTAGCTAAGGGGGCACCCGAGACCCAGTACTTC	CASRVAKGAPETQYF
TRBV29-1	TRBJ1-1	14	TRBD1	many	TGCAGCGTTACAGGGGGCGATTCGAACACTGAAGCTTTCTTT	CSVTGGDSNTEAFF
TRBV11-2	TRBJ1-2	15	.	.	TGTGCCAGCAGCACTCACGGGGGTCTCAAGGATGGCTACACCTTC	CASSTHGGLKDGYTF
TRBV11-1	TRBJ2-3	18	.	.	TGTGCCAGCATCCCTCGGGCCTCGGAGAGTGGGAGCACAGATACGCAGTATTTT	CASIPRASESGSTDTQYF